This T cell receptor beta chain is from a study of CD4 T cells in relation to SARS-CoV-2 and coronaviruses. Some clones are missing from TCRdb's copy, which holds only in-frame ones; the method was immunoSEQ multiplex PCR. Here the sample spans approximately 17,000 clones, around 78% being singletons. The germline V and J ends were trimmed by 6 bases and 2 bases, with 10 bases remaining between them. Germline assignment: CDR1 SNHLY and CDR2 FYNNEI. The CDR3 consists of 13 residues. Before the COVID-19 pandemic, during about 2010-2018, CD4+ T cells were taken from unexposed donors. Isolation of CD4+ T cells took place after less than 13 days in culture. A word on this clone: Its target is not known.

Sequenced input: CD4+ T cells from PBMCs, cultured in vitro. V usage is TRBV2 and J usage is TRBJ1-2, with unresolved D. This clonotype was sampled from a human donor in good health. Here the CDR3 DNA reads TGTGCCAGCAGCGGCGAGGTAAACTATGGCTACACCTTC. It specifies CASSGEVNYGYTF.